The following is a T cell receptor beta chain sequence with its context. What it binds is not known. The sample comes from a study of OX40 agonist ivuxolimab in advanced cancers. Overall study: As their treatment, patients were administered ivuxolimab, an agonistic anti-OX40 (CD134) antibody. Every 2 weeks, ivuxolimab was infused into the patients intravenously at between 0.01 and 10 mg/kg.

The V end was cut by 5 bases, the J end by 8 bases, with 18 bases between. The CDR3 has 14 residues. Germline V gene sequence: CDR1 MNHEY, CDR2 SVGAGI. Researchers took blood at baseline, on cycle 4 day 1, and on cycle 7 day 1. The study's findings and limits: The antigens recognized by the expanded peripheral T cells, that is their antigen specificity, were not determined.

Some clones are missing from TCRdb's copy, which holds only in-frame ones; the method was immunoSEQ multiplex PCR. Found here are approximately 66,000 clones, 83% of them singletons; the top ten hold less than 3.5%. This specimen consisted of CD4+ or CD8+ T cells sorted from blood, obtained in a trial of the OX40 agonist ivuxolimab. This chain uses TRBV6-5 with TRBJ1-2, with D unresolved. This TCR came from an adult with an advanced solid tumor such as melanoma, head and neck, liver or kidney cancer. CDR3 in DNA: TGTGCCAGCAGTCCCTTATCCCGACTGGGGGGCTACACCTTC. Translated: CASSPLSRLGGYTF.